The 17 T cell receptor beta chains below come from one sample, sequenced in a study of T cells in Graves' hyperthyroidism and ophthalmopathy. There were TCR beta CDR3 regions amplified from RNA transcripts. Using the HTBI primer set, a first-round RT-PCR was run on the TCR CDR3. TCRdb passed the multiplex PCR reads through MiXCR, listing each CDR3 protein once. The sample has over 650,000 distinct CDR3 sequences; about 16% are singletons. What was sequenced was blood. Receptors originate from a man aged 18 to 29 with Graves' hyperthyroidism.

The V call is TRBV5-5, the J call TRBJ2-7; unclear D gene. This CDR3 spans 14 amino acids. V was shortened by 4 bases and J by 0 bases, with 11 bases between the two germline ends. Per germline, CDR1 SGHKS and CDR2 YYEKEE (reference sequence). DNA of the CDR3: TGTGCCAGCAGCCAGCTAGGCACCTCCTACGAGCAGTACTTC. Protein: CASSQLGTSYEQYF.

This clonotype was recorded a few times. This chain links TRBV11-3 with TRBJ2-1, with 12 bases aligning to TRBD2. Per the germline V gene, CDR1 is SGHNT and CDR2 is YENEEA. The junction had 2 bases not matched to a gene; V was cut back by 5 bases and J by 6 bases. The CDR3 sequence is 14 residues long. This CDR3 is CASSALAGGNEQFF. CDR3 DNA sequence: TGTGCCAGCAGCGCACTAGCGGGAGGCAATGAGCAGTTCTTC.

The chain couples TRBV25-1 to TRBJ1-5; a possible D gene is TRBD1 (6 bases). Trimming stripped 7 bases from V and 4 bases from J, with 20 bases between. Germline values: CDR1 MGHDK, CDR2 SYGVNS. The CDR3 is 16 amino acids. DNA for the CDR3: TGTGCCAGCAAGGCAGCGGGCAGGGGCGAAAATCAGCCCCAGCATTTT. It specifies CASKAAGRGENQPQHF.

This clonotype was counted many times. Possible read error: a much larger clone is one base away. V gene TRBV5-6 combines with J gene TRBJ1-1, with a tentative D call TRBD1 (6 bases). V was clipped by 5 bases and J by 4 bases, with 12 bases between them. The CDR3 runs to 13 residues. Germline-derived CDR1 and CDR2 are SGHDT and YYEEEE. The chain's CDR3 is CASSLRGSTEAFF. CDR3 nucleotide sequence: TGTGCCAGCAGTTTAAGGGGGAGCACTGAAGCTTTCTTT. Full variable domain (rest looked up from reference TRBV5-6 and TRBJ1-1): DAGVTQSPTHLIKTRGQQVTLRCSPKSGHDTVSWYQQALGQGPQFIFQYYEEEERQRGNFPDRFSGHQFPNYSSELNVNALLLGDSALYLCASSLRGSTEAFFGQGTRLTVV.

The chain's CDR3 is CASSPVRDEQFF. The DNA for the CDR3 is TGTGCCAGCTCGCCGGTACGCGATGAGCAGTTCTTC. The chain couples TRBV18 to TRBJ2-1; D is ambiguous. The CDR3 is made up of 12 amino acids. CDR1 KGHSH and CDR2 LQKENI come from the germline V gene. The germline V and J ends were trimmed by 6 bases and 8 bases, with 11 bases remaining between them.

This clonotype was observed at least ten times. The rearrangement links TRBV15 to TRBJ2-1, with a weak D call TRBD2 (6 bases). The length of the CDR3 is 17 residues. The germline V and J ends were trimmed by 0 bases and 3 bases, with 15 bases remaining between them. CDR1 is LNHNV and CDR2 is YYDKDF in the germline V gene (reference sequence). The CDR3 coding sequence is TGTGCCACCAGCAGAGATCGGTTGCGGGAAGGCTACAATGAGCAGTTCTTC. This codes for CATSRDRLREGYNEQFF.

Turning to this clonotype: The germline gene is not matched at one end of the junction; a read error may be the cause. Written as DNA, the CDR3 is TGCAGTGCTAGACGCGGAGCCGGGGAGCCGTTTTTT. It translates to CSARRGAGEPFF. The gene calls are TRBV20-1 and TRBJ2-2, with D possibly being TRBD2 (5 bases). CDR3 size: 12 residues. The V gene's germline CDR1 is DFQATT and CDR2 SNEGSKA (reference sequence).

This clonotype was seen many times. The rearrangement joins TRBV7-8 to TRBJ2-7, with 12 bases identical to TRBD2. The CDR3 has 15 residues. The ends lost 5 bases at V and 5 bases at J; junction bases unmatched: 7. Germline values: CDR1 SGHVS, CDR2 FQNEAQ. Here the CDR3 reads CASSPGLAGIHEQYF. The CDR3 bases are TGTGCCAGCAGCCCAGGACTAGCGGGAATCCACGAGCAGTACTTC.

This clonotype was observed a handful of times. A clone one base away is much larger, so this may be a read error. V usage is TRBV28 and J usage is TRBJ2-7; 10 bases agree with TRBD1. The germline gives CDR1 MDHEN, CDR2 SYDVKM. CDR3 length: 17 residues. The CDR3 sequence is CAGSLLTGQGGPTEQYF. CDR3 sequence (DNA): TGTGCCGGCAGTTTGCTCACCGGACAGGGGGGACCTACAGAGCAGTACTTC.

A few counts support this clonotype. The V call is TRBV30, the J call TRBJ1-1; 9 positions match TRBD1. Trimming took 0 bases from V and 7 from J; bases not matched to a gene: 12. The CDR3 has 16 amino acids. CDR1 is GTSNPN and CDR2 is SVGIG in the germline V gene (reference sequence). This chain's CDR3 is CAWSVGWSGQGNEAFF. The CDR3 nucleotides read TGTGCCTGGAGTGTAGGTTGGTCGGGACAGGGAAATGAAGCTTTCTTT.

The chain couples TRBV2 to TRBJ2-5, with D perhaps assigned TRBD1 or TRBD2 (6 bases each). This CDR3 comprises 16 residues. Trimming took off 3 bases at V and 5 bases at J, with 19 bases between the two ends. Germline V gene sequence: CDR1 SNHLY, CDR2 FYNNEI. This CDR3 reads CASSDPRGLLGETQYF. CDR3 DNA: TGTGCCAGCAGTGACCCCAGGGGACTCTTAGGGGAGACCCAGTACTTC.

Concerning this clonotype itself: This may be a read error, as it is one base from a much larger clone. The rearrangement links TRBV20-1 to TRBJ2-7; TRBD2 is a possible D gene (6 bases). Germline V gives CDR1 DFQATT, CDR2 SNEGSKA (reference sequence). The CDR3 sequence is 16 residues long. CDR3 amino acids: CSARDPNGSRYYDQYF. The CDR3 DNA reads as TGCAGTGCTAGAGATCCGAACGGGAGCAGATATTACGATCAGTACTTC.

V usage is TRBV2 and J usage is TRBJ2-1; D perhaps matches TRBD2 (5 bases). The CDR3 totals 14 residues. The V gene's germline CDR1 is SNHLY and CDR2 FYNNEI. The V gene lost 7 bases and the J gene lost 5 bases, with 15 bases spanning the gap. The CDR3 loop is CASNPRGADNEQFF. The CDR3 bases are TGTGCCAGCAACCCCCGGGGAGCCGACAATGAGCAGTTCTTC.

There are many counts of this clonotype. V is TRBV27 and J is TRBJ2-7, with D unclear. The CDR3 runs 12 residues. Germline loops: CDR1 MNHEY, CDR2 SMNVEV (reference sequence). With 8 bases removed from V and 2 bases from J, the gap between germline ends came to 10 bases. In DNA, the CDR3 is TGTGCCAGCGGGCTAAGGGCCTACGAGCAGTACTTC. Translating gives CASGLRAYEQYF.

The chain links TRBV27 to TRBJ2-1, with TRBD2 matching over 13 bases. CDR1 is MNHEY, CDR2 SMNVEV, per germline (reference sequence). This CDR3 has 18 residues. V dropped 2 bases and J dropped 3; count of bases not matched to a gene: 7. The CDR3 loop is CASSLTRGLAGFYNEQFF. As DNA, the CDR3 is TGTGCCAGCAGTTTAACGCGGGGACTAGCGGGGTTCTACAATGAGCAGTTCTTC.

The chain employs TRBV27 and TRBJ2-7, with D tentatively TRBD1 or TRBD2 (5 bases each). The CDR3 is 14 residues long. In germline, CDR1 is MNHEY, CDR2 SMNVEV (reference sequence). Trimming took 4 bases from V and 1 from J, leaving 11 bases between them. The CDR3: CASSWGFDSYEQYF. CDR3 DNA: TGTGCCAGCAGTTGGGGGTTTGATTCCTACGAGCAGTACTTC.

CDR3 coding DNA: TGTGCCAGTACAAACCAACAGGGGGCTTCTTTCTTT. Encoded protein: CASTNQQGASFF. This chain uses TRBV19 with TRBJ1-1; 9 bases match TRBD1. CDR1 is LNHDA, CDR2 SQIVND, per germline (reference sequence). The CDR3 has 12 residues. The V segment lost 7 bases and the J segment 12 bases; nucleotides outside the gene matches: 9.